Listed below are T cell receptor beta chains from one sample, sequenced in a study of molecular identifiers for immune sequencing clone quantification. TCRdb ran MiXCR on the PCR reads and lists one entry per CDR3 protein. The sample has over 600,000 distinct CDR3 sequences, around 20% seen once. Sequencing was carried out using naive CD8+ T cells from blood, with Jurkat cell RNA spiked in. The receptors shown here come from a human donor in good health. Some libraries in this study had Jurkat cell RNA spiked in. Each CDR3 is given with its conserved first and last residue. The D gene is left open where the match is weak. A clone size is listed for some rows: how often the clone was seen (once, few, many), or a class if it is expanded.

V gene: TRBV7-9; clone size: many; D gene: NA; J gene: TRBJ1-4; CDR3 protein: CASSFYGATGEKLFF; CDR3 DNA: TGTGCCAGCAGCTTCTACGGCGCTACGGGAGAAAAACTGTTTTTT
V gene: TRBV4-1; clone size: many; D gene: TRBD1; J gene: TRBJ2-5; CDR3 protein: CASSQPGQHQETQYF; CDR3 DNA: TGCGCCAGCAGCCAACCGGGACAGCACCAAGAGACCCAGTACTTC
V gene: TRBV19; clone size: many; D gene: TRBD1; J gene: TRBJ2-5; CDR3 protein: CASSIPGTGYQETQYF; CDR3 DNA: TGTGCCAGTAGTATCCCCGGGACAGGCTACCAAGAGACCCAGTACTTC
V gene: TRBV27; clone size: NA; D gene: NA; J gene: TRBJ2-2; CDR3 protein: CASSFPSTGELFF; CDR3 DNA: TGTGCCAGCAGTTTTCCTAGCACCGGGGAGCTGTTTTTT
V gene: TRBV7-7; clone size: many; D gene: NA; J gene: TRBJ2-5; CDR3 protein: CASSRDRETQYF; CDR3 DNA: TGTGCTAGCAGCAGGGACCGAGAGACCCAGTACTTC
V gene: TRBV27; clone size: NA; D gene: NA; J gene: TRBJ2-7; CDR3 protein: CASSSGGPYGQYF; CDR3 DNA: TGTGCTAGCAGTTCCGGGGGGCCGTACGGGCAGTACTTC
V gene: TRBV27; clone size: many; D gene: NA; J gene: TRBJ2-7; CDR3 protein: CASSPTGIHEQYF; CDR3 DNA: TGTGCCAGCAGCCCTACAGGTATCCACGAGCAGTACTTC
V gene: TRBV19; clone size: NA; D gene: NA; J gene: TRBJ1-5; CDR3 protein: CASSSNTGYGNQPQHF; CDR3 DNA: TGTGCCAGTAGTTCAAATACAGGGTACGGCAATCAGCCCCAGCATTTT
V gene: TRBV24-1; clone size: many; D gene: NA; J gene: TRBJ2-1; CDR3 protein: CATSDSKTGSPSNEQFF; CDR3 DNA: TGTGCCACCAGTGATAGTAAGACGGGAAGTCCCTCCAATGAGCAGTTCTTC
V gene: TRBV6-5; clone size: many; D gene: NA; J gene: TRBJ1-1; CDR3 protein: CASSQDSPYTEAFF; CDR3 DNA: TGTGCCAGCAGTCAGGACAGCCCTTACACTGAAGCTTTCTTT
V gene: TRBV7-2; clone size: many; D gene: NA; J gene: TRBJ2-7; CDR3 protein: CASSLVPLREQYF; CDR3 DNA: TGTGCCAGCAGCTTAGTCCCGTTGCGCGAGCAGTACTTC
V gene: TRBV12-3/TRBV12-4; clone size: many; D gene: TRBD2; J gene: TRBJ2-3; CDR3 protein: CASRRTSGRLDTQYF; CDR3 DNA: TGTGCCAGCAGGCGGACTAGCGGGAGACTGGATACGCAGTATTTT
V gene: TRBV4-1; clone size: NA; D gene: TRBD1; J gene: TRBJ1-1; CDR3 protein: CASSQESLGTAMNTEAFF; CDR3 DNA: TGCGCCAGCAGCCAAGAAAGTCTAGGGACAGCTATGAACACTGAAGCTTTCTTT
V gene: TRBV2; clone size: many; D gene: TRBD2; J gene: TRBJ2-2; CDR3 protein: CASSVPGLAVANTGELFF; CDR3 DNA: TGTGCCAGCAGTGTACCGGGACTAGCGGTTGCGAACACCGGGGAGCTGTTTTTT
V gene: TRBV2; clone size: NA; D gene: NA; J gene: TRBJ1-2; CDR3 protein: CASSAGEYYGYTF; CDR3 DNA: TGTGCCAGCAGTGCGGGGGAGTATTATGGCTACACCTTC
V gene: TRBV7-9; clone size: many; D gene: TRBD1; J gene: TRBJ1-2; CDR3 protein: CASSLAPDRGHGYTF; CDR3 DNA: TGTGCCAGCAGCTTAGCCCCGGACAGGGGGCACGGCTACACCTTC
V gene: TRBV27; clone size: few; D gene: NA; J gene: TRBJ1-5; CDR3 protein: CASSPRPLYSNQPQHF; CDR3 DNA: TGTGCCAGCTCTCCTCGGCCGCTGTATAGCAATCAGCCCCAGCATTTT
V gene: TRBV20-1; clone size: many; D gene: NA; J gene: TRBJ1-2; CDR3 protein: CSARVILNYGYTF; CDR3 DNA: TGCAGTGCTAGAGTGATCCTAAACTATGGCTACACCTTC
V gene: TRBV6-6; clone size: many; D gene: TRBD2; J gene: TRBJ2-1; CDR3 protein: CASSLAGINEQFF; CDR3 DNA: TGTGCCAGCAGTCTAGCGGGAATTAATGAGCAGTTCTTC
V gene: TRBV30; clone size: many; D gene: NA; J gene: TRBJ2-7; CDR3 protein: CAWSVGESYEQYF; CDR3 DNA: TGTGCCTGGAGTGTAGGAGAGTCCTACGAGCAGTACTTC
V gene: TRBV6-5; clone size: few; D gene: NA; J gene: TRBJ2-7; CDR3 protein: CASSYSSGYVSYEQYF; CDR3 DNA: TGTGCCAGCAGTTACTCGAGCGGGTATGTCTCCTACGAGCAGTACTTC
V gene: TRBV12-3/TRBV12-4; clone size: NA; D gene: NA; J gene: TRBJ2-3; CDR3 protein: CASSLADSRGTQYF; CDR3 DNA: TGTGCCAGCAGTTTAGCGGACAGCCGTGGGACGCAGTATTTT
V gene: TRBV7-6; clone size: many; D gene: NA; J gene: TRBJ2-3; CDR3 protein: CASSLVDYPSTDTQYF; CDR3 DNA: TGTGCCAGCAGCTTAGTGGATTACCCGAGCACAGATACGCAGTATTTT
V gene: TRBV15; clone size: many; D gene: TRBD1; J gene: TRBJ2-5; CDR3 protein: CATSRGDRGGEIETQYF; CDR3 DNA: TGTGCCACCAGCAGAGGAGACAGGGGTGGGGAGATTGAGACCCAGTACTTC
V gene: TRBV4-1; clone size: many; D gene: NA; J gene: TRBJ2-3; CDR3 protein: CASSHSAVFGGGPGDTQYF; CDR3 DNA: TGCGCCAGCAGCCACTCGGCAGTGTTCGGGGGTGGGCCGGGAGATACGCAGTATTTT
V gene: TRBV6-5; clone size: many; D gene: TRBD1; J gene: TRBJ2-1; CDR3 protein: CASSYSRGPYNEQFF; CDR3 DNA: TGTGCCAGCAGTTACTCCAGGGGGCCGTACAATGAGCAGTTCTTC
V gene: TRBV9; clone size: many; D gene: TRBD2; J gene: TRBJ2-7; CDR3 protein: CASSVGSGGAEQYF; CDR3 DNA: TGTGCCAGCAGTGTTGGTAGCGGGGGTGCCGAGCAGTACTTC
V gene: TRBV23-1; clone size: many; D gene: NA; J gene: TRBJ2-1; CDR3 protein: CASSQGTTGAYNEQFF; CDR3 DNA: TGCGCCAGCAGTCAAGGGACAACAGGAGCCTACAATGAGCAGTTCTTC
V gene: TRBV4-2; clone size: NA; D gene: NA; J gene: TRBJ1-1; CDR3 protein: CASSQDMENTEAFF; CDR3 DNA: TGTGCCAGCAGCCAAGATATGGAGAACACTGAAGCTTTCTTT
V gene: TRBV29-1; clone size: many; D gene: NA; J gene: TRBJ1-2; CDR3 protein: CSVDDSMMTGMSGYTF; CDR3 DNA: TGCAGCGTTGACGACTCAATGATGACGGGCATGAGTGGCTACACCTTC
V gene: TRBV20-1; clone size: NA; D gene: NA; J gene: TRBJ1-3; CDR3 protein: CSAYSGNTIHF; CDR3 DNA: TGCAGTGCTTACTCTGGAAACACCATACATTTT
V gene: TRBV3-1; clone size: NA; D gene: NA; J gene: TRBJ1-1; CDR3 protein: CASSHFSDYTEAFF; CDR3 DNA: TGTGCCAGCAGCCATTTCAGCGATTACACTGAAGCTTTCTTT
V gene: TRBV5-5; clone size: many; D gene: NA; J gene: TRBJ2-7; CDR3 protein: CASSFPVPPTYEQYF; CDR3 DNA: TGTGCCAGCAGCTTCCCGGTGCCCCCAACCTACGAGCAGTACTTC
V gene: TRBV7-9; clone size: NA; D gene: TRBD1; J gene: TRBJ2-7; CDR3 protein: CASSLTGGAGYSNEQYF; CDR3 DNA: TGTGCCAGCAGCCTTACAGGGGGCGCGGGATATTCCAACGAGCAGTACTTC
V gene: TRBV7-9; clone size: many; D gene: NA; J gene: TRBJ2-1; CDR3 protein: CASSLGYKGAGPFF; CDR3 DNA: TGTGCCAGCAGCTTAGGATATAAGGGCGCTGGTCCGTTCTTC
V gene: TRBV12-3/TRBV12-4; clone size: NA; D gene: NA; J gene: TRBJ2-1; CDR3 protein: CASSLLVGLARNEQFF; CDR3 DNA: TGTGCCAGCAGTTTACTGGTAGGGCTAGCGCGCAATGAGCAGTTCTTC
V gene: TRBV3-1; clone size: many; D gene: NA; J gene: TRBJ1-1; CDR3 protein: CASSAENTEAFF; CDR3 DNA: TGTGCCAGCAGCGCGGAGAACACTGAAGCTTTCTTT
V gene: TRBV4-1; clone size: many; D gene: NA; J gene: TRBJ1-4; CDR3 protein: CASSQRQIATNEKLFF; CDR3 DNA: TGCGCCAGCAGCCAACGACAGATTGCAACTAATGAAAAACTGTTTTTT
V gene: TRBV4-3; clone size: many; D gene: NA; J gene: TRBJ1-1; CDR3 protein: CASSQDSGAWTEAFF; CDR3 DNA: TGCGCCAGCAGCCAAGATTCAGGGGCATGGACTGAAGCTTTCTTT
V gene: TRBV2; clone size: few; D gene: NA; J gene: TRBJ1-5; CDR3 protein: CASSGGGGRGAFLRNQPQHF; CDR3 DNA: TGTGCCAGCAGTGGGGGGGGAGGCAGGGGAGCATTTCTTCGCAATCAGCCCCAGCATTTT
V gene: TRBV5-1; clone size: many; D gene: TRBD2; J gene: TRBJ2-3; CDR3 protein: CASSLETGGDTQYF; CDR3 DNA: TGCGCCAGCAGCTTGGAGACGGGAGGAGATACGCAGTATTTT
V gene: TRBV4-1; clone size: few; D gene: TRBD2; J gene: TRBJ2-7; CDR3 protein: CASREGLAGGPGKQYF; CDR3 DNA: TGCGCCAGCAGAGAGGGACTAGCGGGAGGGCCCGGTAAGCAGTACTTC
V gene: TRBV5-4; clone size: many; D gene: NA; J gene: TRBJ2-1; CDR3 protein: CASSLGGGGYEQFF; CDR3 DNA: TGTGCCAGCAGCTTGGGGGGAGGGGGGTATGAGCAGTTCTTC
V gene: TRBV20-1; clone size: many; D gene: TRBD1; J gene: TRBJ2-7; CDR3 protein: CSATGTVTYEQYF; CDR3 DNA: TGCAGTGCTACCGGGACAGTGACCTACGAGCAGTACTTC
V gene: TRBV2; clone size: NA; D gene: NA; J gene: TRBJ2-2; CDR3 protein: CASSGFGPGGGELFF; CDR3 DNA: TGTGCCAGCAGTGGATTCGGACCAGGAGGCGGGGAGCTGTTTTTT
V gene: TRBV13; clone size: NA; D gene: TRBD2; J gene: TRBJ2-3; CDR3 protein: CASSFMTGASGGSTDTQYF; CDR3 DNA: TGTGCCAGCAGCTTCATGACAGGGGCTAGCGGGGGTAGCACAGATACGCAGTATTTT
V gene: TRBV10-3; clone size: many; D gene: NA; J gene: TRBJ2-7; CDR3 protein: CAISEGQTYEQYF; CDR3 DNA: TGTGCCATCAGTGAGGGCCAGACCTACGAGCAGTACTTC
V gene: TRBV27; clone size: many; D gene: NA; J gene: TRBJ2-7; CDR3 protein: CASSPDPEGPYEQYF; CDR3 DNA: TGTGCCAGCAGCCCGGACCCGGAGGGGCCCTACGAGCAGTACTTC
V gene: TRBV12-3/TRBV12-4; clone size: NA; D gene: TRBD2; J gene: TRBJ2-1; CDR3 protein: CASSFLAGPTHEQFF; CDR3 DNA: TGTGCCAGCAGTTTCCTAGCGGGACCTACCCATGAGCAGTTCTTC
V gene: TRBV2; clone size: many; D gene: NA; J gene: TRBJ1-2; CDR3 protein: CASSEDGTTMNGYTF; CDR3 DNA: TGTGCCAGCAGTGAAGACGGGACCACAATGAATGGCTACACCTTC
V gene: TRBV27; clone size: many; D gene: NA; J gene: TRBJ2-5; CDR3 protein: CASSWGGGPSPVAQYF; CDR3 DNA: TGTGCCAGCAGTTGGGGGGGGGGGCCATCCCCAGTGGCCCAGTACTTC
V gene: TRBV12-3/TRBV12-4; clone size: NA; D gene: NA; J gene: TRBJ2-3; CDR3 protein: CASTGDADTQYF; CDR3 DNA: TGTGCCAGCACGGGTGACGCAGATACGCAGTATTTT
V gene: TRBV3-1; clone size: NA; D gene: TRBD2; J gene: TRBJ2-7; CDR3 protein: CASSPRGGLAGTYEQYF; CDR3 DNA: TGTGCCAGCAGCCCCCGGGGGGGACTAGCGGGAACCTACGAGCAGTACTTC
V gene: TRBV28; clone size: NA; D gene: NA; J gene: TRBJ2-2; CDR3 protein: CASALALNTGELFF; CDR3 DNA: TGTGCCAGCGCCCTAGCACTGAACACCGGGGAGCTGTTTTTT
V gene: TRBV4-2; clone size: few; D gene: TRBD2; J gene: TRBJ2-2; CDR3 protein: CASSQDFVLADYTGELFF; CDR3 DNA: TGTGCCAGCAGCCAAGATTTCGTACTAGCGGATTACACCGGGGAGCTGTTTTTT
V gene: TRBV3-1; clone size: NA; D gene: NA; J gene: TRBJ1-2; CDR3 protein: CASSQADSLYGYTF; CDR3 DNA: TGTGCCAGCAGCCAAGCGGACAGCCTTTATGGCTACACCTTC
V gene: TRBV6-1; clone size: few; D gene: NA; J gene: TRBJ2-1; CDR3 protein: CASSEDVRWRSSYNEQFF; CDR3 DNA: TGTGCCAGCAGTGAAGATGTTAGGTGGCGGAGCTCCTACAATGAGCAGTTCTTC
V gene: TRBV30; clone size: many; D gene: NA; J gene: TRBJ2-3; CDR3 protein: CAWSSSTDTQYF; CDR3 DNA: TGTGCCTGGAGTTCTAGCACAGATACGCAGTATTTT
V gene: TRBV28; clone size: many; D gene: NA; J gene: TRBJ2-3; CDR3 protein: CASSFTVAFLTDTQYF; CDR3 DNA: TGTGCCAGCAGTTTTACTGTTGCTTTTCTCACAGATACGCAGTATTTT
V gene: TRBV30; clone size: NA; D gene: NA; J gene: TRBJ2-7; CDR3 protein: CAWSLFEGEQYF; CDR3 DNA: TGTGCCTGGAGTCTCTTCGAGGGCGAGCAGTACTTC